The rows below give T cell receptor beta chains drawn from one sample of a study of cytomegalovirus exposure and HLA in healthy donors. Sequenced by immunoSEQ multiplex PCR; TCRdb stores in-frame clones only, minus some. Among 120,000 or so clones listed, roughly 80% were seen once. Sample: PBMCs. All receptors derive from a man younger than 45 in good health and CMV-seronegative. CDR3s include the opening cysteine and the closing phenylalanine or tryptophan. The order of the fields is V gene, D gene, J gene, clone size, CDR3 protein, CDR3 DNA. The D gene is left open where the match is weak. Clone size, where shown, is once, few, many, or a class for clones that have expanded.

TRBV2	TRBD1	TRBJ1-5	.	CASRDRAHSNQPQHF	TGTGCCAGCAGGGACAGGGCCCATAGCAATCAGCCCCAGCATTTT
TRBV27	.	TRBJ1-4	.	CASSLEQGRNEKLFF	TGTGCCAGCAGTTTGGAACAGGGTCGTAATGAAAAACTGTTTTTT
TRBV7-9	.	TRBJ1-4	.	CASRIPRGGGEKLFF	TGTGCCAGCAGGATTCCGAGGGGAGGCGGAGAAAAACTGTTTTTT
TRBV28	TRBD1	TRBJ1-5	.	CASSFAGGTQPQHF	TGTGCCAGCAGTTTCGCAGGGGGAACTCAGCCCCAGCATTTT
TRBV28	TRBD1	TRBJ2-1	.	CASSVLTGGHNEQFF	TGTGCCAGCAGTGTGCTGACAGGGGGTCACAATGAGCAGTTCTTC
TRBV5-1	TRBD1	TRBJ2-7	.	CASSLGQVLTEQYF	TGCGCCAGCAGCCTCGGACAGGTCCTAACGGAGCAGTACTTC
TRBV9	.	TRBJ2-7	.	CASSVTGSYEQYF	TGTGCCAGCAGCGTAACGGGGTCCTACGAGCAGTACTTC
TRBV25-1	.	TRBJ2-6	.	CASSEDDRRFSGANVLTF	TGTGCCAGCAGTGAAGACGACAGGCGCTTCTCTGGGGCCAACGTCCTGACTTTC
TRBV30	.	TRBJ2-2	few	CAWSGGRVIGELFF	TGTGCCTGGAGTGGGGGCAGGGTAATCGGGGAGCTGTTTTTT
TRBV19	TRBD2	TRBJ2-1	.	CASSSTGTSGYNEQFF	TGTGCCAGTAGTTCAACCGGGACTAGCGGGTACAATGAGCAGTTCTTC
TRBV19	TRBD1	TRBJ2-1	.	CASTLSRDSNEQFF	TGTGCCAGTACCTTAAGCCGGGACAGTAATGAGCAGTTCTTC
TRBV5-1	.	TRBJ1-2	.	CASSLADRDYGYTF	TGCGCCAGCAGCTTGGCGGACAGAGACTATGGCTACACCTTC
TRBV6-6	.	TRBJ2-7	.	CASSYSLGPPTYEQYF	TGTGCCAGCAGTTACTCCTTGGGGCCCCCCACCTACGAGCAGTACTTC
TRBV11-2	TRBD2	TRBJ2-2	.	CAGGKGLNTGELFF	TGTGCGGGAGGGAAGGGGCTGAACACCGGGGAGCTGTTTTTT
TRBV15	.	TRBJ1-2	.	CATSRNSGRNTF	TGTGCCACCAGCAGGAACTCCGGGAGAAACACCTTC
TRBV6-5	TRBD1	TRBJ1-2	.	CASSTTGAVVGYTF	TGTGCCAGCAGCACGACAGGGGCGGTCGTTGGCTACACCTTC
TRBV7-8	.	TRBJ1-1	.	CASSLVIGGAGTEAFF	TGTGCCAGCAGCTTAGTAATTGGGGGGGCGGGTACTGAAGCTTTCTTT
TRBV4-3	.	TRBJ1-1	.	CASRATGGTEAFF	TGCGCCAGCAGAGCCACGGGAGGGACTGAAGCTTTCTTT
TRBV9	.	TRBJ2-1	.	CASSVGGGNEQFF	TGTGCCAGCAGCGTAGGGGGCGGCAATGAGCAGTTCTTC
TRBV27	.	TRBJ1-5	.	CASSLSTYSNQPQHF	TGTGCCAGCAGTTTATCGACATATAGCAATCAGCCCCAGCATTTT
TRBV11-2	TRBD1	TRBJ2-5	.	CASRTTGGKETQYF	TGTGCCAGCAGAACAACAGGGGGGAAAGAGACCCAGTACTTC
TRBV7-2	TRBD2	TRBJ2-7	.	CASNLMGLAAGYEQYF	TGTGCCAGCAACTTAATGGGACTAGCGGCGGGCTACGAGCAGTACTTC
TRBV5-4	.	TRBJ2-7	.	CASSNTYEQYF	TGTGCCAGCAGTAACACCTACGAGCAGTACTTC
TRBV4-1	.	TRBJ1-3	.	CASSQDSYHGSGNTIYF	TGCGCCAGCAGCCAAGATAGCTATCATGGGTCTGGAAACACCATATATTTT
TRBV6-5	.	TRBJ2-7	.	CASSLDSPSYEQYF	TGTGCCAGCAGCCTGGACAGTCCATCCTACGAGCAGTACTTC
TRBV7-2	.	TRBJ2-7	.	CASSEYYEQYF	TGTGCCAGCAGCGAGTACTACGAGCAGTACTTC
TRBV28	.	TRBJ1-2	.	CASSHLGLDYGYTF	TGTGCCAGCAGCCATCTGGGACTAGACTATGGCTACACCTTC
TRBV27	TRBD1	TRBJ2-5	.	CASSLTGQGLEGQYF	TGTGCCAGCAGTTTAACCGGACAGGGGCTTGAGGGCCAGTACTTC
TRBV6-5	TRBD1	TRBJ1-2	.	CASSYFRGLGYTF	TGTGCCAGCAGTTACTTCAGGGGGCTTGGCTACACCTTC
TRBV13	TRBD2	TRBJ2-1	.	CASSWFAGGSYNEQFF	TGTGCCAGCAGCTGGTTTGCGGGGGGGTCCTACAATGAGCAGTTCTTC
TRBV28	.	TRBJ2-7	.	CASMDGALFEEQYF	TGTGCCAGCATGGATGGGGCATTGTTTGAAGAGCAGTACTTC
TRBV10-3	.	TRBJ1-5	few	CAISEGGFGGNQPQHF	TGTGCCATCAGTGAGGGAGGATTTGGGGGGAATCAGCCCCAGCATTTT
TRBV6-1	.	TRBJ1-5	.	CASSEALGEYQPQHF	TGTGCCAGCAGTGAAGCGCTCGGGGAGTACCAGCCCCAGCATTTT
TRBV7-2	TRBD1	TRBJ1-5	.	CASSTGTGEQPQHF	TGTGCCAGCAGCACCGGGACAGGGGAACAGCCCCAGCATTTT
TRBV7-2	.	TRBJ2-5	.	CASSISRGGETQYF	TGTGCCAGCAGCATCTCTCGGGGTGGGGAGACCCAGTACTTC
TRBV4-3	.	TRBJ1-1	.	CASSRTTGSAFF	TGCGCCAGCAGCCGAACTACAGGGAGCGCTTTCTTT
TRBV7-2	TRBD1	TRBJ2-7	once	CASSLGQGAFYEQYF	TGTGCCAGCAGCCTCGGACAGGGGGCCTTTTACGAGCAGTACTTC
TRBV19	.	TRBJ1-1	.	CASSIIRDTEAFF	TGTGCCAGTAGTATCATCAGGGACACTGAAGCTTTCTTT
TRBV6-5	.	TRBJ1-2	.	CASSYSPEDSPYGYTF	TGTGCCAGCAGTTACTCGCCAGAAGACTCCCCCTATGGCTACACCTTC
TRBV19	TRBD1	TRBJ1-1	.	CASSRQGNTEAFF	TGTGCCAGTAGTCGACAGGGGAACACTGAAGCTTTCTTT
TRBV29-1	TRBD1	TRBJ1-2	.	CSVETYRGGGGYTF	TGCAGCGTTGAAACGTACAGGGGGGGAGGTGGCTACACCTTC
TRBV19	.	TRBJ1-4	.	CASMRLGGEKLFF	TGTGCCAGTATGAGGCTAGGAGGTGAAAAACTGTTTTTT
TRBV7-9	.	TRBJ1-4	.	CASSFGEGINEKLFF	TGTGCCAGCAGCTTCGGGGAGGGGATTAATGAAAAACTGTTTTTT